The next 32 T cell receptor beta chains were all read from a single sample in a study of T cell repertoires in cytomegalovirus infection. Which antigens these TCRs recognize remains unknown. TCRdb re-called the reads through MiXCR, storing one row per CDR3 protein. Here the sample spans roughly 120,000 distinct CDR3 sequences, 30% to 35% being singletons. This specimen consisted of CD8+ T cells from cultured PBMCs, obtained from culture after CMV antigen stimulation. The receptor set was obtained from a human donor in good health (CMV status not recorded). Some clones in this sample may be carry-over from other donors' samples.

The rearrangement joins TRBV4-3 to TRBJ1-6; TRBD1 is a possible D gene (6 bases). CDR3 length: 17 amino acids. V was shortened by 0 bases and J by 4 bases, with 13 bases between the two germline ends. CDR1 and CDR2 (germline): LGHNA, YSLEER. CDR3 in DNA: TGCGCCAGCAGCCAAGATTCCAGGGGTTCGTATAATTCACCCCTCCACTTT. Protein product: CASSQDSRGSYNSPLHF.

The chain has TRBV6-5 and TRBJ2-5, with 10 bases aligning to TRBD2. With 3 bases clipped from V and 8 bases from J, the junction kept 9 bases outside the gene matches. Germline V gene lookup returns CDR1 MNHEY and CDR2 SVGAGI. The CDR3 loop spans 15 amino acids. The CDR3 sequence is CASSYRQRGGRTQYF. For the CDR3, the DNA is TGTGCCAGCAGTTATCGGCAGCGGGGGGGCCGTACCCAGTACTTC.

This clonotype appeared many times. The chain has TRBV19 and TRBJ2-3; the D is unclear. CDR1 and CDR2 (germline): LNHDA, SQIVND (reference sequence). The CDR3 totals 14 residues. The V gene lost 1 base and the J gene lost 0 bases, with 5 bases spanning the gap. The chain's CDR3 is CASSIGRSTDTQYF. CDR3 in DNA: TGTGCCAGTAGTATAGGTCGGAGCACAGATACGCAGTATTTT.

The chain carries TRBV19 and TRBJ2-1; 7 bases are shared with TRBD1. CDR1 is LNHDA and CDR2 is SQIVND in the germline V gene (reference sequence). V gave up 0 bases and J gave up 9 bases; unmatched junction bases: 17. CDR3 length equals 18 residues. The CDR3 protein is CASSIDQEYRGVGGEQFF. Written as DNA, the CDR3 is TGTGCCAGTAGTATAGATCAGGAGTACAGGGGAGTCGGTGGTGAGCAGTTCTTC.

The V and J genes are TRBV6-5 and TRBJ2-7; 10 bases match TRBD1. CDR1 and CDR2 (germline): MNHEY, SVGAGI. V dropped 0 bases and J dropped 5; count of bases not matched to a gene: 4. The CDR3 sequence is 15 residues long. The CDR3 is CASSYSVTGGDEQYF. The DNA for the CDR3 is TGTGCCAGCAGTTACTCGGTGACAGGGGGCGACGAGCAGTACTTC.

The CDR3 nucleotides are TGTGCCAGCAGCTTAGGCGCAGAGGGAGGAAACACCATATATTTT. Translating it yields CASSLGAEGGNTIYF. The chain is built from TRBV7-8 and TRBJ1-3, with unresolved D. V was trimmed by 1 base and J by 4 bases, leaving 11 bases between them. CDR1 and CDR2 (germline): SGHVS, FQNEAQ. CDR3 length: 15 amino acids.

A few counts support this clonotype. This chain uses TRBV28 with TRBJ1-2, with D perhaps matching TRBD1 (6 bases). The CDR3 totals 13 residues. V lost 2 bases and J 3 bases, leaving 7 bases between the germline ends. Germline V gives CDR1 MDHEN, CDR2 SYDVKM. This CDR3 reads CASSLQGHYGYTF. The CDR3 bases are TGTGCCAGCAGTTTACAGGGGCACTATGGCTACACCTTC.

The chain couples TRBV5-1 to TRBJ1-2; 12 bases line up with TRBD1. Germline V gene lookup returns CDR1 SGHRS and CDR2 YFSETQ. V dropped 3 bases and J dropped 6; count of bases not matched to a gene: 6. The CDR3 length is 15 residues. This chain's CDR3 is CASSSGTGGVDGYTF. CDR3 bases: TGCGCCAGCAGCTCCGGGACAGGGGGCGTCGATGGCTACACCTTC.

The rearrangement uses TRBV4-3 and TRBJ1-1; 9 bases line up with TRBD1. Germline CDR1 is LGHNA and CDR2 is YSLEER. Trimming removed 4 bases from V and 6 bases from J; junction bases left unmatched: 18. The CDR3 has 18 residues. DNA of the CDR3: TGCGCCAGCAGCCGAGGGAGGCCTGGGACAGGGCTTCTCGCTGAAGCTTTCTTT. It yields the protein CASSRGRPGTGLLAEAFF.

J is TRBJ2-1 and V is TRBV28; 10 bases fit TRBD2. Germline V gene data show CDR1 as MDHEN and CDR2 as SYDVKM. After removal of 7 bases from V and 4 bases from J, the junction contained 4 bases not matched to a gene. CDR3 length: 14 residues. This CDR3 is CASTEAGGYNEQFF. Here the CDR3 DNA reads TGTGCCAGCACCGAAGCGGGGGGGTACAATGAGCAGTTCTTC. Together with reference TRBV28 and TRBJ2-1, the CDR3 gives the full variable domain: DVKVTQSSRYLVKRTGEKVFLECVQDMDHENMFWYRQDPGLGLRLIYFSYDVKMKEKGDIPEGYSVSREKKERFSLILESASTNQTSMYLCASTEAGGYNEQFFGPGTRLTVL.

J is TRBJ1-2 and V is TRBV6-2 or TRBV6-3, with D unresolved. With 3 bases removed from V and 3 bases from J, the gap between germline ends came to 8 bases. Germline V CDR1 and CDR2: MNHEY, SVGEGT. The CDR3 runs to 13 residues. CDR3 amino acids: CASSYAPHYGYTF. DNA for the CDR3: TGTGCCAGCAGTTATGCTCCTCACTATGGCTACACCTTC.

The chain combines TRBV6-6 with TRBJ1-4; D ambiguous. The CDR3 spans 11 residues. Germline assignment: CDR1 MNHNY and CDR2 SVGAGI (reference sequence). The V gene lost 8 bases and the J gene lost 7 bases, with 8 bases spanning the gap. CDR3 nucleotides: TGTGCCAGCTTTTACAGTGAAAAACTGTTTTTT. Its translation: CASFYSEKLFF.

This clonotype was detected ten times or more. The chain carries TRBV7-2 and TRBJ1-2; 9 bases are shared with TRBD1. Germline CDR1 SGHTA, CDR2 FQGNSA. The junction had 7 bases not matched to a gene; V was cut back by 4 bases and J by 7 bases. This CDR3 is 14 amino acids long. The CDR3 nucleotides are TGTGCCAGCAGCTCGGGACAGGGAGGTAGTGGCTACACCTTC. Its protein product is CASSSGQGGSGYTF.

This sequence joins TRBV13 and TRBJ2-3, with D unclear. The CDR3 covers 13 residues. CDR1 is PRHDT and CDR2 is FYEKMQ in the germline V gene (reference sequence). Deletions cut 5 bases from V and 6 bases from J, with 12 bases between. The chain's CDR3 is CASSPRGADTQYF. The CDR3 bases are TGTGCCAGCAGCCCCCGAGGAGCGGATACGCAGTATTTT.

CDR3 residues: CASSALIGGNTEAFF. The CDR3 region has the DNA TGTGCCAGCAGCGCTCTGATAGGGGGGAACACTGAAGCTTTCTTT. This chain links TRBV6-1 with TRBJ1-1, with D possibly TRBD1 on 6 matching bases. CDR3 length equals 15 residues. CDR1 and CDR2 from the germline V gene are MNHNS and SASEGT. The V and J ends lost 6 bases and 1 base respectively, with 15 bases between them.

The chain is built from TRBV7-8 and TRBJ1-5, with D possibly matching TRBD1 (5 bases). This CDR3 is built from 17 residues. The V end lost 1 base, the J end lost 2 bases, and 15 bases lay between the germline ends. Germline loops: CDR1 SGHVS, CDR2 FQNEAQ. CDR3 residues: CASSLVAGTLGNQPQHF. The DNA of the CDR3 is TGTGCCAGCAGCTTAGTTGCAGGGACGTTGGGCAATCAGCCCCAGCATTTT.

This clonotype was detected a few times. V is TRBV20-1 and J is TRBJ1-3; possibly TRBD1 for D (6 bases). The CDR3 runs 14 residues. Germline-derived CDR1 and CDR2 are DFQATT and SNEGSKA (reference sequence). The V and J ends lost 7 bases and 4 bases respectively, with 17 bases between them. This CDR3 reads CSVSQGSGGNTIYF. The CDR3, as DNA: TGCAGTGTTTCACAGGGATCAGGGGGAAACACCATATATTTT.

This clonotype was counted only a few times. CDR3 DNA: TGCGCCAGCAGCCTTTATCTAGCGGGGGCCTACAATGAGCAGTTCTTC. It encodes CASSLYLAGAYNEQFF. The chain is built from TRBV4-3 and TRBJ2-1; 10 positions match TRBD2. Germline CDR1 and CDR2: LGHNA and YSLEER. V lost 4 bases, J lost 2 bases, and 5 bases stayed unmatched. This CDR3 comprises 16 residues.

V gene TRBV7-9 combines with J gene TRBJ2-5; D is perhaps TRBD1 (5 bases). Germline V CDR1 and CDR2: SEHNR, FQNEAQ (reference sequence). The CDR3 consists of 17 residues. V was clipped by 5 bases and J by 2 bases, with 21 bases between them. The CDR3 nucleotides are TGTGCCAGCAGCCCCCGCAGGGCCGGAACTACGCAAGAGACCCAGTACTTC. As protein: CASSPRRAGTTQETQYF.

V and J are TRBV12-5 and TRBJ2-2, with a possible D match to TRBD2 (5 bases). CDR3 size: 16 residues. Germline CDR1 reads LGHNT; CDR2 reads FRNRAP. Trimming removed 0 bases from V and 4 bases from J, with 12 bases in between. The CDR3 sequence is CASGLVEGFSTGELFF. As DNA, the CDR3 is TGTGCTAGTGGTTTGGTAGAGGGTTTCTCCACCGGGGAGCTGTTTTTT.

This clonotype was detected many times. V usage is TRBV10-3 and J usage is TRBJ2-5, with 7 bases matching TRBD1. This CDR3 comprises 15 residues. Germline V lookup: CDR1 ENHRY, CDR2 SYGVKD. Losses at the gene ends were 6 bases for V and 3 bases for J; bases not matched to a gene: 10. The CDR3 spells CAISGTVGFEETQYF. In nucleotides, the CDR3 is TGTGCCATCAGCGGGACAGTAGGGTTTGAAGAGACCCAGTACTTC.

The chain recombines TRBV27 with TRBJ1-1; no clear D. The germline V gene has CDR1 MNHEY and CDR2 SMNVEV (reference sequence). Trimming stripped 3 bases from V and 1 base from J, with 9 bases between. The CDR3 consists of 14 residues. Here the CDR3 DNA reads TGTGCCAGCAGTTTGAGAAGACGGAACACTGAAGCTTTCTTT. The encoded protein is CASSLRRRNTEAFF.

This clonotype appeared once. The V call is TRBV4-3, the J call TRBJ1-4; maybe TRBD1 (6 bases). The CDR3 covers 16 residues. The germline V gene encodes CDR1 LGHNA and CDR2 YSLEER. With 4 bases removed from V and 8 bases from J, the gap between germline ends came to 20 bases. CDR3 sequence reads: CASSPEGGGGDEKLFF. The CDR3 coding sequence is TGCGCCAGCAGCCCCGAAGGAGGGGGAGGGGACGAAAAACTGTTTTTT.

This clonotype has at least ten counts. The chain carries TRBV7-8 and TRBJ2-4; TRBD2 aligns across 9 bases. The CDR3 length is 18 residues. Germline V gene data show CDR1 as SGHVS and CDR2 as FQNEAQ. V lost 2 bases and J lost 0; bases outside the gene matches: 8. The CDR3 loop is CASSLSWRGGLAKNIQYF. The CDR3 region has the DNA TGTGCCAGCAGCTTATCCTGGCGGGGGGGACTAGCCAAAAACATTCAGTACTTC.

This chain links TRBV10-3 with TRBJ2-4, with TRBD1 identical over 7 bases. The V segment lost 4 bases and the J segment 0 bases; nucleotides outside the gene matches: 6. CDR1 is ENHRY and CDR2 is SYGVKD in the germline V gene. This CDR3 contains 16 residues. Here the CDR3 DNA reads TGTGCCATCAGTGCTCAGGGGGAGCTAGCCAAAAACATTCAGTACTTC. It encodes CAISAQGELAKNIQYF.

CDR3 bases: TGTGCCACCAGTGACCCTCGGGGAGGCTATGGCTACACCTTC. Amino acids: CATSDPRGGYGYTF. V gene TRBV24-1 combines with J gene TRBJ1-2, with D unclear. Germline assignment: CDR1 KGHDR and CDR2 SFDVKD. There are 14 residues in the CDR3. V was cut by 4 bases and J by 4 bases, with 12 bases left in between.

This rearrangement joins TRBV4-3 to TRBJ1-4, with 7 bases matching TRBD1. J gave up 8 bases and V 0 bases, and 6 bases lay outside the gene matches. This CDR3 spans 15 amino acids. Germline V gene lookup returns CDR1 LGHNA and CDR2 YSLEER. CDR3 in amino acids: CASSQDRQGGEKLFF. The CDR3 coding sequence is TGCGCCAGCAGCCAAGATCGGCAGGGGGGGGAAAAACTGTTTTTT.

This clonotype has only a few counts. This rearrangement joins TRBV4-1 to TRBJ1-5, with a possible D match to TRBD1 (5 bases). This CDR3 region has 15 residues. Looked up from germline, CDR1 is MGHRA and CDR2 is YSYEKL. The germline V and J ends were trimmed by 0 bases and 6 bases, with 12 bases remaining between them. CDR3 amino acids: CASSQDSGFGQPQHF. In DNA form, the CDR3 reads TGCGCCAGCAGCCAAGATTCAGGGTTCGGTCAGCCCCAGCATTTT.

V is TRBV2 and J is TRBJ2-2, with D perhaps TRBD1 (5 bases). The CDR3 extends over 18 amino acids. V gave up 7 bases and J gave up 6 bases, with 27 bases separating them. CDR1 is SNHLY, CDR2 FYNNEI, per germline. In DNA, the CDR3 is TGTGCCAGCACCTCGATCGCCTACAGGTCGAGGAGATCCGGGGAGCTGTTTTTT. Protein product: CASTSIAYRSRRSGELFF.

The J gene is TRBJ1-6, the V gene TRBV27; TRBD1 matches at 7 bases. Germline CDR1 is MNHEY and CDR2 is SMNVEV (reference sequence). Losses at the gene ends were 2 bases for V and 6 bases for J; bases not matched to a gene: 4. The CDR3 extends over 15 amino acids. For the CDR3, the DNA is TGTGCCAGCAGTTTAGGGACAGCTCTTAATTCACCCCTCCACTTT. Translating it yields CASSLGTALNSPLHF.

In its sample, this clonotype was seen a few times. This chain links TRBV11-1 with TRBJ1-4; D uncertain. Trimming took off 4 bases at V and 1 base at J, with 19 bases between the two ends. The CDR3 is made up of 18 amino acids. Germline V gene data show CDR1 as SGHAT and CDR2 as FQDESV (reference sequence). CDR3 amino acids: CASSSRTDPHGTNEKLFF. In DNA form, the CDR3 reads TGTGCCAGCAGCTCTCGGACGGACCCACATGGAACTAATGAAAAACTGTTTTTT.

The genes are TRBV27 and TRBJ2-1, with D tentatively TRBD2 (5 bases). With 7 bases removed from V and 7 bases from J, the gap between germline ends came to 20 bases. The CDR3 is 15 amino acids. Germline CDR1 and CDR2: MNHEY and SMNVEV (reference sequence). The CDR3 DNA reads TGTGCCAGCACCTCTATAGGACTCATCGGGAATGAGCAGTTCTTC. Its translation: CASTSIGLIGNEQFF.